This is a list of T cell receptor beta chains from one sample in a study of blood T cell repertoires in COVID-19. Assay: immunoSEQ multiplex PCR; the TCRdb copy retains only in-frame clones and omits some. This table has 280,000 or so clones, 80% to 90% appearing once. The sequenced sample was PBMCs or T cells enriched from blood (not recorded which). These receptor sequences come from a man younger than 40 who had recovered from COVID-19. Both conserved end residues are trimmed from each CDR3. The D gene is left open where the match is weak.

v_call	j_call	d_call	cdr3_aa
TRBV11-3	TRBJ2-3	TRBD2	ASSLDRPGGSTSTDTQY
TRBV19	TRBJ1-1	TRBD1	ASSSQGRGTEAF
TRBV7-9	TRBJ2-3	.	ASSYSDTQY
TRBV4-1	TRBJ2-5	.	ASSQEIAQETQY
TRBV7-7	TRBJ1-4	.	ASSPWPAGDEKLF
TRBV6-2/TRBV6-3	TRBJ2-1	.	ASSYSIRGTEQF
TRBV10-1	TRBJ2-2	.	ASSDADGRNTGELF
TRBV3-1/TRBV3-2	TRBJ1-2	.	ASSQVTAYGYT
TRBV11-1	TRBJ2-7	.	ASSVLGGGLPEQY
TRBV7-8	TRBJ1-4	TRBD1	ASSLAGTGKLF
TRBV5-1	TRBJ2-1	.	ASSFEGVTYNEQF
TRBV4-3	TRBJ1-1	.	ASSQDYQVSAF
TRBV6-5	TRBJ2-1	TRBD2	ASRFPGGGYNEQF
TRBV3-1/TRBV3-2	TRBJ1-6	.	ASSQLQYNSPLH
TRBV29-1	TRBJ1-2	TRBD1	SVTPGTGNGYT
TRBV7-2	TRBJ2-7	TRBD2	ASSIRTSGAYEQY
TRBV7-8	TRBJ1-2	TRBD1	ASSPRGGQTYGYT
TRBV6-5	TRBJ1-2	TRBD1	ASSPVGGQDYGYT
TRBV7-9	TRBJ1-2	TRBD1	ASSPDRGPYGYT
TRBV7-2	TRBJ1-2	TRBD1	ASRPTGDYGYT
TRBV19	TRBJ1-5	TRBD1	ASKSRDRDDQPQH
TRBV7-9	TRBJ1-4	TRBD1	ASSLGQGDGEKLF
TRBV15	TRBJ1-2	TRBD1	ATRSGTGWDGYT
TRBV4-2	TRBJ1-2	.	ASSESPRARGYT
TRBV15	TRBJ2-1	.	ATSRDLAGRQF
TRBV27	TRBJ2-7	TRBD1	ASSLDREVPYEQY
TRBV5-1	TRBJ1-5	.	ASSLGRPTGQQPQH
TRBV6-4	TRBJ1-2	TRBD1	ASSQGDYGYT
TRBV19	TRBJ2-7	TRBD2	ASSTRTSGGLNSREQY
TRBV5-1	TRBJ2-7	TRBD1	ASSLAVAGGEQY
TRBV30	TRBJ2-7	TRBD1	AWSAEQGSYEQY
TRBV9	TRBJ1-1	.	ASSAPRRGREAF
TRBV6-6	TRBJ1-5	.	ASRAGDTQGNQPQH
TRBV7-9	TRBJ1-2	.	ASSSGGGYGYT
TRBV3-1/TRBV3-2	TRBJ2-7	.	ASSQPYSYEQY
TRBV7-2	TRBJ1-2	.	ASSLFVRDNLP
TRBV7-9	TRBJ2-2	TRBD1	ASSSRDRGVAGELF